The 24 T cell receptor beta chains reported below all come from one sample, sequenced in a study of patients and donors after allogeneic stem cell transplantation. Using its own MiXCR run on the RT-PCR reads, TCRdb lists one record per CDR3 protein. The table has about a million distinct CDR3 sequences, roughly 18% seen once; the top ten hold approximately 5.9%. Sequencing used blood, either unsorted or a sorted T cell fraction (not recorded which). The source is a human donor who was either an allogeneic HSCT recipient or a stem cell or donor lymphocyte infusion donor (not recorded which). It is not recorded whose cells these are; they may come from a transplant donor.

In DNA, the CDR3 is TGTGCCAGCAGTCCGGCCGTGAGCTCCTACAATGAGCAGTTCTTC. Translated, it gives CASSPAVSSYNEQFF. The chain joins TRBV12-3 or TRBV12-4 to TRBJ2-1, with D unresolved. CDR3 length: 15 residues. Trimming pared 5 bases from V and 0 bases from J, leaving 11 bases between.

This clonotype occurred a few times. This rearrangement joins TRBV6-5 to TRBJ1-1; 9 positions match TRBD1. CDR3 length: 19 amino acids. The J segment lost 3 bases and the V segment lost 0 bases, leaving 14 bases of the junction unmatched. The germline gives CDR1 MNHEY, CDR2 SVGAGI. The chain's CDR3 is CASSYSLLGTGKSDTEAFF. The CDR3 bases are TGTGCCAGCAGTTACTCCCTTCTCGGGACAGGGAAGAGTGACACTGAAGCTTTCTTT.

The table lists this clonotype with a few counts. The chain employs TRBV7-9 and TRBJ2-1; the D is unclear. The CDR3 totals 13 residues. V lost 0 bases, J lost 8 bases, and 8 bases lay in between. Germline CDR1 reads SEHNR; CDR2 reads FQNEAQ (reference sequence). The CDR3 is CASSLAGDDEQFF. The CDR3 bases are TGTGCCAGCAGCTTAGCGGGTGATGATGAGCAGTTCTTC.

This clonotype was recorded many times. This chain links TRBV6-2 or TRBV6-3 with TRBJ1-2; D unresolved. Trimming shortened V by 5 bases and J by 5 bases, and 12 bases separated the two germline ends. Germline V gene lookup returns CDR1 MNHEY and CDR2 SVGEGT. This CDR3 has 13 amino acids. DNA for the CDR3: TGTGCCAGCAGTCCCCAAGGCGGGTATGGCTACACCTTC. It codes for CASSPQGGYGYTF.

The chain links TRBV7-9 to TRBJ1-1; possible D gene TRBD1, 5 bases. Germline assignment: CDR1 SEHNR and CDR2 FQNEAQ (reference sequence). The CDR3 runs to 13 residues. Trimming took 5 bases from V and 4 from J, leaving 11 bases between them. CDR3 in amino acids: CASSVREGTEAFF. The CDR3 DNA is TGTGCCAGCAGCGTCAGGGAGGGCACTGAAGCTTTCTTT.

The CDR3, as DNA: TGTGCCAGCAGAACCGGGACAGGGGGCACCGGGGAGCTGTTTTTT. Its translation is CASRTGTGGTGELFF. The V call is TRBV12-3 or TRBV12-4, the J call TRBJ2-2; 11 nucleotides agree with TRBD1. The CDR3 is made up of 15 amino acids. Germline trimming cut 6 bases from V and 4 bases from J; bases unmatched to any gene: 4.

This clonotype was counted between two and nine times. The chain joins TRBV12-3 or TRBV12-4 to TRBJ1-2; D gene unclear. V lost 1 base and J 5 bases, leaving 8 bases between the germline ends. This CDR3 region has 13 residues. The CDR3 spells CASSLGTTYGYTF. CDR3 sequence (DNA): TGTGCCAGCAGTTTAGGAACAACGTATGGCTACACCTTC.

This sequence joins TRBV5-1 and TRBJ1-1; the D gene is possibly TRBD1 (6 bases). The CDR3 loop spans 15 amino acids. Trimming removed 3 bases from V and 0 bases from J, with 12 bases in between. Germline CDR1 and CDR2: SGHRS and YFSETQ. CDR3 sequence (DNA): TGCGCCAGCAGCTCCAAGACAGGCATGAACACTGAAGCTTTCTTT. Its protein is CASSSKTGMNTEAFF.

The CDR3 loop is CATSRLGQGFYEQYF. Written as DNA, the CDR3 is TGTGCCACCAGCAGACTAGGACAGGGGTTCTACGAGCAGTACTTC. This chain links TRBV15 with TRBJ2-7, with 9 nucleotides matching TRBD1. J gave up 3 bases and V 2 bases, and 5 bases lay outside the gene matches. Per the germline V gene, CDR1 is LNHNV and CDR2 is YYDKDF (reference sequence). The CDR3 sequence is 15 residues long. The complete variable domain, with remaining parts taken from reference TRBV15 and TRBJ2-7, reads DAMVIQNPRYQVTQFGKPVTLSCSQTLNHNVMYWYQQKSSQAPKLLFHYYDKDFNNEADTPDNFQSRRPNTSFCFLDIRSPGLGDTAMYLCATSRLGQGFYEQYFGPGTRLTVT.

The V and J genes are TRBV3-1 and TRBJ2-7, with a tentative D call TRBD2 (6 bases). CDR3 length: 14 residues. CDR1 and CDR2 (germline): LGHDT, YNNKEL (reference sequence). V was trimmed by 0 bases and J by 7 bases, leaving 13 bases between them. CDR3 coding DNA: TGTGCCAGCAGCCAAGATCTAGGGAGGCGGGAGCAGTACTTC. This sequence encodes CASSQDLGRREQYF.

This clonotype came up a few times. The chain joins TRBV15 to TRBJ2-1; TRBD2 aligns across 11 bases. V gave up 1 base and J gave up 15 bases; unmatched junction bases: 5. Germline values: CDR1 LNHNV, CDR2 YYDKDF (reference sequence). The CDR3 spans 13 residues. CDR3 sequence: CATSRVLAGGPFF. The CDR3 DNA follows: TGTGCCACCAGCAGAGTGCTAGCGGGAGGCCCGTTCTTC.

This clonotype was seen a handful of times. The CDR3 region is CASSPVPGGNNSPLHF. The DNA of the CDR3 is TGTGCCAGCAGCCCTGTGCCCGGGGGAAATAATTCACCCCTCCACTTT. The V and J genes are TRBV7-6 and TRBJ1-6, with D perhaps matching TRBD1 (5 bases). This CDR3 is built from 16 residues. Germline CDR1 reads SGHVS; CDR2 reads FNYEAQ. The V gene lost 5 bases and the J gene lost 5 bases, with 16 bases spanning the gap.

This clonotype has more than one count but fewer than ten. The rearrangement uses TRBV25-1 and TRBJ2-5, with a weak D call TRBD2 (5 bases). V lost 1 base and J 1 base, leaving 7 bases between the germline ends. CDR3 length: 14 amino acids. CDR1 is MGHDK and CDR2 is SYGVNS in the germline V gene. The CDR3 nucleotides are TGTGCCAGCAGTGAATCGGGGTCCCAAGAGACCCAGTACTTC. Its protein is CASSESGSQETQYF.

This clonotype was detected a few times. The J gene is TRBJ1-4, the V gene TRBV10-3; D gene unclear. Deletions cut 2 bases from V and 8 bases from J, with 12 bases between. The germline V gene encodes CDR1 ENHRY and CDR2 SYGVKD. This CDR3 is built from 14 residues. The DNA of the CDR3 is TGTGCCATCAGTGAGACCGGGGTCCGGGAAAAACTGTTTTTT. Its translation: CAISETGVREKLFF.

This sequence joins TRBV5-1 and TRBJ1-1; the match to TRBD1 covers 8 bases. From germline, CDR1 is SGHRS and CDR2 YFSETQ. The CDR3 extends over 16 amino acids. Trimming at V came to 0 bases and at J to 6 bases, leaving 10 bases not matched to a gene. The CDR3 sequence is CASSLETTGGGAEAFF. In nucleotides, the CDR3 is TGCGCCAGCAGCTTGGAGACCACAGGGGGGGGAGCTGAAGCTTTCTTT.

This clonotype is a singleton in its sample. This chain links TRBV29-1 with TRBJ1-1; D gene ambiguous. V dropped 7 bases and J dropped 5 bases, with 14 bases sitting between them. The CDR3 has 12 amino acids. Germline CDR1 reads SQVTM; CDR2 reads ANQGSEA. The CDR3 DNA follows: TGCAGCGCCACGGAGAGGGTAACTGAAGCTTTCTTT. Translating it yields CSATERVTEAFF.

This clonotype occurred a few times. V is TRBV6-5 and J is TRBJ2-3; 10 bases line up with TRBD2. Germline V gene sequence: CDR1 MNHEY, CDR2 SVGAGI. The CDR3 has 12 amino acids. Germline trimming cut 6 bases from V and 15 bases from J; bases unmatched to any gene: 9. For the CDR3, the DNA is TGTGCCAGCAGACCCACTAGCGGGGCCCTATATTTT. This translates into CASRPTSGALYF.

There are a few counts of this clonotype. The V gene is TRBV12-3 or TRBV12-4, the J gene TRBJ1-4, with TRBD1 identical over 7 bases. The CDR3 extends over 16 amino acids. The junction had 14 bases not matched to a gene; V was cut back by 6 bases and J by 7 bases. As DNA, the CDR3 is TGTGCCAGCAGGGCGGACAGGTCGGATATTCGTGAAAAACTGTTTTTT. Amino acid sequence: CASRADRSDIREKLFF.

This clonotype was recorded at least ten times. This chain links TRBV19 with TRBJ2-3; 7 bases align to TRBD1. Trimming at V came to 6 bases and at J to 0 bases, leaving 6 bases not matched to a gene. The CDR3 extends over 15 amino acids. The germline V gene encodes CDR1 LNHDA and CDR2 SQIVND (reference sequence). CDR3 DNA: TGTGCCAGTAGCCCAGACAGGGCGAGCACAGATACGCAGTATTTT. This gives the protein CASSPDRASTDTQYF.

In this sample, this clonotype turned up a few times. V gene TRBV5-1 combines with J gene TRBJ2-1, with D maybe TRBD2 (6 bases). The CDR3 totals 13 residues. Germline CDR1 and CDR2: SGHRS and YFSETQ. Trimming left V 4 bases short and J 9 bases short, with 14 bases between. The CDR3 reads CASSDGSGAEQFF. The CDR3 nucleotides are TGCGCCAGCAGCGACGGGAGCGGCGCTGAGCAGTTCTTC.

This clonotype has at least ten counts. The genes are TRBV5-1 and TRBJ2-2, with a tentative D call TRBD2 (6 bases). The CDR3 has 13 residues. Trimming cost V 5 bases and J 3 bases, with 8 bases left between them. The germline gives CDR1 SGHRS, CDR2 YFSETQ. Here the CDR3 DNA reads TGCGCCAGCAGTTCTAGCGACACCGGGGAGCTGTTTTTT. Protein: CASSSSDTGELFF.

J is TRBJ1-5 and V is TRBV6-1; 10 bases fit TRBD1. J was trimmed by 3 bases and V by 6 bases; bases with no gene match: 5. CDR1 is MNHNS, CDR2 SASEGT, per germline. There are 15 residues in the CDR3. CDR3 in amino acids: CASSTGQGVNQPQHF. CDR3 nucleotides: TGTGCCAGCAGCACCGGACAGGGGGTCAATCAGCCCCAGCATTTT.

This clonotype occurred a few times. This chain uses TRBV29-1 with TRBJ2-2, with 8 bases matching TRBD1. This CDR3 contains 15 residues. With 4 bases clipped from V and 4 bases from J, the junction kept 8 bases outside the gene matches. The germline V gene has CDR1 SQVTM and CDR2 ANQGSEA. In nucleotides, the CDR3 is TGCAGCGTTGGCGGCAGGGGGCAGGCCACCGGGGAGCTGTTTTTT. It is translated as CSVGGRGQATGELFF.

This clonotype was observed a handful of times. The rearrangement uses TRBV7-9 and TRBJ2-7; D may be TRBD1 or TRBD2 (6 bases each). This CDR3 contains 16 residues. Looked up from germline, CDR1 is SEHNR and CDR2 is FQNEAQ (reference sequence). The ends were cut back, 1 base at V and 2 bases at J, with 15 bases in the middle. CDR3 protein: CASSLVGGTSAYEQYF. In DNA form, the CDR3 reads TGTGCCAGCAGCTTAGTAGGGGGGACGAGCGCCTACGAGCAGTACTTC.